The clone carrying this T cell receptor (beta chain) has a handful of counts. The data were obtained in a study of blood T cell repertoires in COVID-19. Study-level information: Both acute and convalescent COVID-19 samples were obtained from the United States, Italy and Spain. T cells, B-cell-depleted T cells, or PBMCs provided the cDNA or gDNA that served as material.

CDR3 length equals 16 residues. Trimming shortened V by 5 bases and J by 1 base, and 12 bases separated the two germline ends. CDR1 is LNHNV, CDR2 YYDKDF, per germline (reference sequence). Per the study methods: Amplification with reference gene primers provided the estimates of nucleated cell counts. TCRdb keeps only in-frame clones here, not all; method: immunoSEQ multiplex PCR. The V and J calls and the clone size are those of that table, but D and trimming were determined from the DNA. The sample holds some 100,000 clones, about 91% seen once. The V gene is TRBV15, the J gene TRBJ2-6; possible D gene TRBD2, 5 bases. Sequenced: peripheral blood. This clonotype originated in a human donor with active COVID-19. The donor label of this sample is uncertain. CDR3 sequence: CATSGIAGSGANVLTF. DNA of the CDR3: TGTGCCACCAGCGGAATTGCGGGTTCTGGGGCCAACGTCCTGACTTTC.